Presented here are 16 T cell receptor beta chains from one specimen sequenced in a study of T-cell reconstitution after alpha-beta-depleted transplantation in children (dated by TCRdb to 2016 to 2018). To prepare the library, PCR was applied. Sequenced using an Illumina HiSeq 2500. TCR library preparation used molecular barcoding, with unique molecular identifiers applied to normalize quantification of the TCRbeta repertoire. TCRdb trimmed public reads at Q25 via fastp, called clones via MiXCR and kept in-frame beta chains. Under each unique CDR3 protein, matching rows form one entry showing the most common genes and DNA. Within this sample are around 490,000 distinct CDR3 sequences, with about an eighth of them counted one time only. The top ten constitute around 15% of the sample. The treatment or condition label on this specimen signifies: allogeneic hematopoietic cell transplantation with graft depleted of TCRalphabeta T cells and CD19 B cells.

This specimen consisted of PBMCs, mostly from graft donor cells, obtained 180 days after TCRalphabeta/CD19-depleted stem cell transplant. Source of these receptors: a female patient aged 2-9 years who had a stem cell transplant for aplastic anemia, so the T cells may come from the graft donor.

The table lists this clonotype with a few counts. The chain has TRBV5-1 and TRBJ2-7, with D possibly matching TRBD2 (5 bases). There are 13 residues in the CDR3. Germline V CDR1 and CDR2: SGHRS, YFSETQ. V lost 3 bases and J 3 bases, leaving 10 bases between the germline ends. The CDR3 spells CASSSDGNYEQYF. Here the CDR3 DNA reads TGCGCCAGCAGCTCGGACGGGAACTACGAGCAGTACTTC.

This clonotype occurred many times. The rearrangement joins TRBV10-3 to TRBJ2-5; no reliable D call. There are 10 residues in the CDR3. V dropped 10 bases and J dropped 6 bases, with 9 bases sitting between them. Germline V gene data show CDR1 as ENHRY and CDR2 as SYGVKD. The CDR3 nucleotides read TGTGCCACAAACAAGAAGACCCAGTACTTC. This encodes CATNKKTQYF.

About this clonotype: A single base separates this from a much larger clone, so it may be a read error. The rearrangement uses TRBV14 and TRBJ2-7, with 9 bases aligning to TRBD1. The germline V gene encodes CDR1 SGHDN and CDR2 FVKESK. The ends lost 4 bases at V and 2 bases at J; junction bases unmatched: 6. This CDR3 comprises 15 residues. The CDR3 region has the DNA TGTGCCAGCAGCCGTGGGACAGGGAGGCCCTACGAGCAGTACTTC. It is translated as CASSRGTGRPYEQYF. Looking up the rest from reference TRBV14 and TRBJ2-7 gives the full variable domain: EAGVTQFPSHSVIEKGQTVTLRCDPISGHDNLYWYRRVMGKEIKFLLHFVKESKQDESGMPNNRFLAERTGGTYSTLKVQPAELEDSGVYFCASSRGTGRPYEQYFGPGTRLTVT.

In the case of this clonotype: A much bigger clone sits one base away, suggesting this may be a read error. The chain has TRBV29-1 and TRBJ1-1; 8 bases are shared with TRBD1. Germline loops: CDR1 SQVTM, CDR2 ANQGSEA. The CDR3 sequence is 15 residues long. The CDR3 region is CSVEAFRGQVTESFF. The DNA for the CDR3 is TGCAGCGTTGAAGCCTTCAGGGGGCAGGTCACTGAATCTTTCTTT.

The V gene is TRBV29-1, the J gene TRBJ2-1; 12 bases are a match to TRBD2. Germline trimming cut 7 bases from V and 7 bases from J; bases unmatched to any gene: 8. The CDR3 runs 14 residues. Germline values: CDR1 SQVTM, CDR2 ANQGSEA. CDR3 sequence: CSAFLAGGANEQFF. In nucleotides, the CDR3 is TGCAGCGCTTTTCTAGCGGGAGGGGCGAATGAGCAGTTCTTC.

The CDR3 DNA reads as TGCGCCAGCAGCCAAGATCGACGGACAGGGGGCTTCGTGAACACTGAAGCTTTCTTT. Translating it yields CASSQDRRTGGFVNTEAFF. The chain joins TRBV4-3 to TRBJ1-1, with TRBD1 identical over 11 bases. J was trimmed by 0 bases and V by 0 bases; bases with no gene match: 9. Per the germline V gene, CDR1 is LGHNA and CDR2 is YSLEER. This CDR3 comprises 19 residues.

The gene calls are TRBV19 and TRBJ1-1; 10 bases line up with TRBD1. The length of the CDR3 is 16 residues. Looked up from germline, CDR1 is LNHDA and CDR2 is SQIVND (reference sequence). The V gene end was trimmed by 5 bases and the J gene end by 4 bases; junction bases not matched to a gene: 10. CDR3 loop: CASSPRQGAMGTEAFF. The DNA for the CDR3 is TGTGCCAGTAGTCCTCGACAGGGGGCAATGGGCACTGAAGCTTTCTTT.

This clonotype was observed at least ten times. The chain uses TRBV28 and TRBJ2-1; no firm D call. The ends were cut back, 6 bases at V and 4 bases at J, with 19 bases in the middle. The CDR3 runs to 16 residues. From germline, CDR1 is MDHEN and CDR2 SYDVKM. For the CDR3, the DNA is TGTGCCAGCAGCCTACCTTCAGCGTTAATTTACAATGAGCAGTTCTTC. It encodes CASSLPSALIYNEQFF.

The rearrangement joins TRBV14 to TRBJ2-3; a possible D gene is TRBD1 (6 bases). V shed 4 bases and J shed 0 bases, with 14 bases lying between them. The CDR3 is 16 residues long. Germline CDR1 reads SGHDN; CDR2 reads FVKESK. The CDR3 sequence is CASSRYRELSTDTQYF. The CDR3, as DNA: TGTGCCAGCAGCCGGTACAGGGAACTTAGCACAGATACGCAGTATTTT.

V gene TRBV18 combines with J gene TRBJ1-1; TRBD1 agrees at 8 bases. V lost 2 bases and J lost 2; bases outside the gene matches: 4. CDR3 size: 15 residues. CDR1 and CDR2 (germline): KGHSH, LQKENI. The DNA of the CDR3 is TGTGCCAGCTCACCAGACAGGGGACGTAACACTGAAGCTTTCTTT. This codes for CASSPDRGRNTEAFF.

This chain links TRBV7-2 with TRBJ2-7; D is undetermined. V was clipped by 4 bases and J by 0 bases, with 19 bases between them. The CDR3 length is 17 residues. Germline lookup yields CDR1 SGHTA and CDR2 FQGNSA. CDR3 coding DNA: TGTGCCAGCAGCTCCGTAGGCCCCAGGACCATCTCCTACGAGCAGTACTTC. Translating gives CASSSVGPRTISYEQYF.

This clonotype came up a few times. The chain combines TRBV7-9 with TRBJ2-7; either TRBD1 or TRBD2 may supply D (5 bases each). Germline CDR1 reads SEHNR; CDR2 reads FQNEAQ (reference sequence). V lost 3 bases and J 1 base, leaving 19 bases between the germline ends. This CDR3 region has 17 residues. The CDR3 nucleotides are TGTGCCAGCAGCTTCGGCCAGGGACCGGGTTGGTCCTACGAGCAGTACTTC. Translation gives CASSFGQGPGWSYEQYF.

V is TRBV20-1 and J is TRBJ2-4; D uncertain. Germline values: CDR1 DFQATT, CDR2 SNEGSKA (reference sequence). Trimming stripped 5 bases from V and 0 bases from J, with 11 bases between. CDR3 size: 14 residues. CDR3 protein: CSAPPLLAKNIQYF. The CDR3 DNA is TGCAGTGCTCCTCCTCTGCTAGCCAAAAACATTCAGTACTTC.

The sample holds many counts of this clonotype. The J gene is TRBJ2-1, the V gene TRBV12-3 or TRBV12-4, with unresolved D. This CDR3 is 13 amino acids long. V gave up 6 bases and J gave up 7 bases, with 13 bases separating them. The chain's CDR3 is CASSRPDKNEQFF. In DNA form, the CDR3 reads TGTGCCAGCAGCCGCCCTGACAAGAATGAGCAGTTCTTC.

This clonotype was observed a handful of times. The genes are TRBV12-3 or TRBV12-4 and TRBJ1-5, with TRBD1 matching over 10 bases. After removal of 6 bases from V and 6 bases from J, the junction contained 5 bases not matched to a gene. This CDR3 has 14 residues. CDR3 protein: CASRKDRGGQPQHF. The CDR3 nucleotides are TGTGCCAGCAGGAAGGACAGGGGGGGTCAGCCCCAGCATTTT.

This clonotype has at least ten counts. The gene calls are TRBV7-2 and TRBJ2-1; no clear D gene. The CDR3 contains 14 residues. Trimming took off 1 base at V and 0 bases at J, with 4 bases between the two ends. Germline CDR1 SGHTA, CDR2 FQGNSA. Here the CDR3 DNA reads TGTGCCAGCAGCTTAGTGGGCTCCTACAATGAGCAGTTCTTC. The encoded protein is CASSLVGSYNEQFF.